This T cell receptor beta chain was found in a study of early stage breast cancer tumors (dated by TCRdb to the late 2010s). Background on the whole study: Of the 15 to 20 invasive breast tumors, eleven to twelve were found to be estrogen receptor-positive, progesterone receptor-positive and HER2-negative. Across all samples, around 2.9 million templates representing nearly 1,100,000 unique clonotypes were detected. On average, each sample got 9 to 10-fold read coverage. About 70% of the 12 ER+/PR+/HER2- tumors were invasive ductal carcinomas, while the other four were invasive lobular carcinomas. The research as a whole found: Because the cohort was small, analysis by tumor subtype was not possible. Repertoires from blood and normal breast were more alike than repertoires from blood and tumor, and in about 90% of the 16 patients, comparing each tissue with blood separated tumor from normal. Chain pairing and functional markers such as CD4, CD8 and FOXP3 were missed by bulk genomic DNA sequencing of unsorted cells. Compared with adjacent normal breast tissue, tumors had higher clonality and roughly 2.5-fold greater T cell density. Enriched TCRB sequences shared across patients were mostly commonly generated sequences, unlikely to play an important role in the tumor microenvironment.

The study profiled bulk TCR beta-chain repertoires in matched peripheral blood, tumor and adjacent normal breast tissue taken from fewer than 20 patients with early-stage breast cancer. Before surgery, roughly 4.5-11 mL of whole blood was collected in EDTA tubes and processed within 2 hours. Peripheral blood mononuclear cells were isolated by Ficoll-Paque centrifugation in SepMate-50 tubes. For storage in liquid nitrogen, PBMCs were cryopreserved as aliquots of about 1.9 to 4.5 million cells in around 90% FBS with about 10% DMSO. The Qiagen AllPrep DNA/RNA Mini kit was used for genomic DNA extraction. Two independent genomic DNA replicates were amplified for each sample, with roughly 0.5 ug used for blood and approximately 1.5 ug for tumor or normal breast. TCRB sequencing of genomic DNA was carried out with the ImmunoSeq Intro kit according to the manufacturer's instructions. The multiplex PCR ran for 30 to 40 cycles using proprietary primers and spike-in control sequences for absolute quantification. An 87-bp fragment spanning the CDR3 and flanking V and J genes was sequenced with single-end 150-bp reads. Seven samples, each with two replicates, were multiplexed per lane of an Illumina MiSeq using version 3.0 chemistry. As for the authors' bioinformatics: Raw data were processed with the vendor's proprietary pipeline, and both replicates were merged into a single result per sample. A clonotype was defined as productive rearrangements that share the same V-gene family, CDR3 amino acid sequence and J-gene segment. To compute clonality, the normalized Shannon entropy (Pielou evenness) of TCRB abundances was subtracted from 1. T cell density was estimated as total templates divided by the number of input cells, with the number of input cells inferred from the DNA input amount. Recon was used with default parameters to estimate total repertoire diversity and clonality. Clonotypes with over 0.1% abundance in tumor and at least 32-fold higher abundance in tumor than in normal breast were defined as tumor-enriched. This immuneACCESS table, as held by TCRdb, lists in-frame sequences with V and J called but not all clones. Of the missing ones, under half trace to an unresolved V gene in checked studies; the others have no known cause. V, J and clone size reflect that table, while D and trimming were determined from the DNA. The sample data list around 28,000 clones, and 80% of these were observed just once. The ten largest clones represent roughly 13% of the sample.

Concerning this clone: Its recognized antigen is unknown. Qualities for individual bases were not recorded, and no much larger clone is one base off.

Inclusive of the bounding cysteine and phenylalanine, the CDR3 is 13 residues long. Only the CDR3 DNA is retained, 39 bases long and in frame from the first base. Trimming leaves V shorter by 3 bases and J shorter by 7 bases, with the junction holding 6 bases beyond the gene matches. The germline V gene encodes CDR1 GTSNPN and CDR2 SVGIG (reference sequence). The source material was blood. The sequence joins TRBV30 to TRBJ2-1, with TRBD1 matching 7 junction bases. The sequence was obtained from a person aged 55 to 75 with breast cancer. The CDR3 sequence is CAWSVTGANEQFF. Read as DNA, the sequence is TGTGCCTGGAGCGTTACAGGGGCGAATGAGCAGTTCTTC.